This TCR beta chain was obtained from a study of patients and donors after allogeneic stem cell transplantation. This clonotype came up many times. One entry per CDR3 protein, called by TCRdb with MiXCR from the RT-PCR reads. The table has about 230,000 distinct CDR3 sequences, around an eighth seen once. The CDR3 contains 13 residues. The V gene's germline CDR1 is KGHDR and CDR2 SFDVKD. V was clipped by 4 bases and J by 0 bases, with 6 bases between them. This chain links TRBV24-1 with TRBJ2-7; D is undetermined. Sequences were obtained from blood, either unsorted or a sorted T cell fraction (not recorded which). This clonotype was sampled from a human donor who was either an allogeneic HSCT recipient or a stem cell or donor lymphocyte infusion donor (not recorded which). It is not recorded whose cells these are; they may come from a transplant donor. The CDR3 sequence: CATSDPPSYEQYF. The CDR3 nucleotides read TGTGCCACCAGTGACCCACCCTCCTACGAGCAGTACTTC.